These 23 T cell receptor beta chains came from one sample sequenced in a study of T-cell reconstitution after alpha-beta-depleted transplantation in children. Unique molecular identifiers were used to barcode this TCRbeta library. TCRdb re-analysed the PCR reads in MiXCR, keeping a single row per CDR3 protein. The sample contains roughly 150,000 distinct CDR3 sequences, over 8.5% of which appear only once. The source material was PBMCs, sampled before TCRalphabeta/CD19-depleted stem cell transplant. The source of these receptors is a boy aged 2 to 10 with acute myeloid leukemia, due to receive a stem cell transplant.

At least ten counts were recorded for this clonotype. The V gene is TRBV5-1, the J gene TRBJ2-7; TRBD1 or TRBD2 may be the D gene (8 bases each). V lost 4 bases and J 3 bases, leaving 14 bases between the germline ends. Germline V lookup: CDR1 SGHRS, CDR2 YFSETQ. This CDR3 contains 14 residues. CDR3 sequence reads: CASSTGGTSYEQYF. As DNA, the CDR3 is TGCGCCAGCAGCACAGGGGGGACTAGCTACGAGCAGTACTTC.

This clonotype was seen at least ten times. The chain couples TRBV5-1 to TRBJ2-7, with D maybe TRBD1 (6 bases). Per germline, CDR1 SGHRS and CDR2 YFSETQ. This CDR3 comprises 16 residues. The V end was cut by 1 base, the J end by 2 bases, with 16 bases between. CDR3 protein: CASSLSSGATPYEQYV. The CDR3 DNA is TGCGCCAGCAGCTTGTCATCAGGGGCCACCCCCTACGAGCAGTACGTC.

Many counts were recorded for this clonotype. CDR3 sequence: CASSTQTGGGRYF. CDR3 coding DNA: TGCGCCAGCAGCACCCAGACAGGGGGCGGAAGGTACTTC. V and J are TRBV5-1 and TRBJ2-4; 10 bases fit TRBD1. The CDR3 is 13 residues long. Trimming cost V 4 bases and J 15 bases; bases outside gene matches: 10. CDR1 and CDR2 from the germline V gene are SGHRS and YFSETQ.

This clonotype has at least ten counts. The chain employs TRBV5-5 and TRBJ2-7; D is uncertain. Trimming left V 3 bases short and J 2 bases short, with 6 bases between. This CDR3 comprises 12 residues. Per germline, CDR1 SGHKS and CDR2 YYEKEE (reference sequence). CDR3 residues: CASSWTTYEQYF. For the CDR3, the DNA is TGTGCCAGCAGCTGGACGACCTACGAGCAGTACTTC.

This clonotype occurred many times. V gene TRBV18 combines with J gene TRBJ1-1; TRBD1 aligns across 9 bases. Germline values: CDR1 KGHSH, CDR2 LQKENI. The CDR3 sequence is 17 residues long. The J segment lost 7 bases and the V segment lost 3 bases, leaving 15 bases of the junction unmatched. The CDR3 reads CASSPIVKGQGMGEAFF. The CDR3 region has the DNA TGTGCCAGCTCACCCATAGTCAAAGGACAGGGGATGGGTGAAGCTTTCTTT.

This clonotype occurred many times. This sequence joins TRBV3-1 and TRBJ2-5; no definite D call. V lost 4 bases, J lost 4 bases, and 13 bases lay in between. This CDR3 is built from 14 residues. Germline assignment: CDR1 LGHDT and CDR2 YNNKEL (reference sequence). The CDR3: CASSLPGFTETQYF. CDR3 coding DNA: TGTGCCAGCAGCCTTCCGGGTTTTACAGAGACCCAGTACTTC.

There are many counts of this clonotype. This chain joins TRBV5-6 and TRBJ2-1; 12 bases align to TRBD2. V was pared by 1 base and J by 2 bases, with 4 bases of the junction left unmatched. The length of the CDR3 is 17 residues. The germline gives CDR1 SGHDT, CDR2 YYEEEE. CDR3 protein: CASSLLGLAGTYNEQFF. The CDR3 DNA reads TGTGCCAGCAGCTTGTTGGGACTAGCGGGTACCTACAATGAGCAGTTCTTC.

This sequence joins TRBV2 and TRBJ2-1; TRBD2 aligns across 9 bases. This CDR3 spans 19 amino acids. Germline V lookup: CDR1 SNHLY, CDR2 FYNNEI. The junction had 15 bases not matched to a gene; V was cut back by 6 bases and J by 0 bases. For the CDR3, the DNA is TGTGCCAGCAGCCCATCCAGATGGACTAGCGATAACTCCTACAATGAGCAGTTCTTC. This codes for CASSPSRWTSDNSYNEQFF.

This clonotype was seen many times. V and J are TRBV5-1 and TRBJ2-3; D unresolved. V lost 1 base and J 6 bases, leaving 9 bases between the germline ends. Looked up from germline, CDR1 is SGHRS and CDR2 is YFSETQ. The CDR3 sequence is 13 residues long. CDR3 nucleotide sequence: TGCGCCAGCAGCTTGACCCCGCGGGATACGCAGTATTTT. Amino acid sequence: CASSLTPRDTQYF.

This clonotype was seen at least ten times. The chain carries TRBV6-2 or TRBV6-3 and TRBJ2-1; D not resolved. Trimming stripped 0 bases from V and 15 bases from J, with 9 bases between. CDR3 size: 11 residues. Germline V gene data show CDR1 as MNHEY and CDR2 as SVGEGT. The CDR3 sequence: CASSYSWFRFF. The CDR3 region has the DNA TGTGCCAGCAGTTACTCGTGGTTTCGGTTCTTC.

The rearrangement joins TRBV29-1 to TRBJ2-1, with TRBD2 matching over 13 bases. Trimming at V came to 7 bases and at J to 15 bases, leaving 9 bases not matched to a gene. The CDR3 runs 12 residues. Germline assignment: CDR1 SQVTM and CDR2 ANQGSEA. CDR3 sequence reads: CSGGLAGEIRFF. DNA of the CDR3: TGCAGCGGCGGACTAGCGGGAGAAATCAGGTTCTTC.

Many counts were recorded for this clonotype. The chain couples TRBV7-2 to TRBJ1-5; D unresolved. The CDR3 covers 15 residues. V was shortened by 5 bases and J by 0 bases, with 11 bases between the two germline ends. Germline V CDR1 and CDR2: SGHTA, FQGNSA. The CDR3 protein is CASSPQGYSNQPQHF. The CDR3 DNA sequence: TGTGCCAGCAGCCCCCAAGGATATAGCAATCAGCCCCAGCATTTT.

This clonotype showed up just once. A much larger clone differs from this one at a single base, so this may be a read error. CDR3 sequence reads: CARSFTGEETQYF. Here the CDR3 DNA reads TGTGCCAGAAGCTTCACAGGGGAGGAGACCCAGTACTTC. V and J are TRBV7-3 and TRBJ2-5; 7 bases align to TRBD1. The CDR3 extends over 13 amino acids. CDR1 is SGHTA, CDR2 FQGTGA, per germline.

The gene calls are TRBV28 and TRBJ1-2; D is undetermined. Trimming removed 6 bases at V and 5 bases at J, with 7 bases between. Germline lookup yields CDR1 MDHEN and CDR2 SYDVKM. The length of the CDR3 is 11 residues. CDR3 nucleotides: TGTGCCAGCAGACGAGATTATGGCTACACCTTC. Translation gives CASRRDYGYTF.

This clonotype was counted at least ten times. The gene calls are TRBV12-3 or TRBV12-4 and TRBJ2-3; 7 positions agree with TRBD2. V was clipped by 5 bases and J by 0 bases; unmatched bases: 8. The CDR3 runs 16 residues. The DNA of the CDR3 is TGTGCCAGCAGTAGGACTAGGCGCACTAGCACAGATACGCAGTATTTT. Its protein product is CASSRTRRTSTDTQYF.

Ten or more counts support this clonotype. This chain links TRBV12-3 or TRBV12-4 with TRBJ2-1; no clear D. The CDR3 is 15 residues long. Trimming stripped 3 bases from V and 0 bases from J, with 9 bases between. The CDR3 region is CASSFYQSSYNEQFF. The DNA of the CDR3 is TGTGCCAGCAGTTTTTATCAGAGCTCCTACAATGAGCAGTTCTTC.

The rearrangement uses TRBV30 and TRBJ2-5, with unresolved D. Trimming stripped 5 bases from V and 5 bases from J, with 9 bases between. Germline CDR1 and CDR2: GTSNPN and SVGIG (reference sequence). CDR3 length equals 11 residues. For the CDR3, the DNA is TGTGCCTGGGAGGTGGGGGAGACCCAGTACTTC. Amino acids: CAWEVGETQYF.

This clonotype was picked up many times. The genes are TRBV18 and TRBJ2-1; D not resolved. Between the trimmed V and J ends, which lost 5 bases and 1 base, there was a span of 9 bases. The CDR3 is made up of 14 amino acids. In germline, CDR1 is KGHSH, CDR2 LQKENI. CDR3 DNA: TGTGCCAGCTCAAAGACCCCGTCCTACAATGAGCAGTTCTTC. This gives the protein CASSKTPSYNEQFF. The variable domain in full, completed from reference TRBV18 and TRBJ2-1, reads NAGVMQNPRHLVRRRGQEARLRCSPMKGHSHVYWYRQLPEEGLKFMVYLQKENIIDESGMPKERFSAEFPKEGPSILRIQQVVRGDSAAYFCASSKTPSYNEQFFGPGTRLTVL.

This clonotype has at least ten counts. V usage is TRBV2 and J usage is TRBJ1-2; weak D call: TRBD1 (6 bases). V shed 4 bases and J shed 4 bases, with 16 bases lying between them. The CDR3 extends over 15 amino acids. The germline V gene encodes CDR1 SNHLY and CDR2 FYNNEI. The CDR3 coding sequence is TGTGCCAGCAGTGGGGCAGGCCGGACAGCCTATGGCTACACCTTC. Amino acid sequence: CASSGAGRTAYGYTF.

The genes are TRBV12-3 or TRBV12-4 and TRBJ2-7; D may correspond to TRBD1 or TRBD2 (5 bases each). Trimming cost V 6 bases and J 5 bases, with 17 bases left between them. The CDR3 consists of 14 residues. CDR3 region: CASSPRGGDHEQYF. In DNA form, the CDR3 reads TGTGCCAGCAGCCCCCGTGGGGGAGACCACGAGCAGTACTTC.

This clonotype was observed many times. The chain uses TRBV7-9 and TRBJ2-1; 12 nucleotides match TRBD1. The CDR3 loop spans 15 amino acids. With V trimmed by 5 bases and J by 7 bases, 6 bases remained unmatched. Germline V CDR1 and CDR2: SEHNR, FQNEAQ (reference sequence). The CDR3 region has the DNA TGTGCCAGCAGCCCCGGGACAGGGGGCGAGAATGAGCAGTTCTTC. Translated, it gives CASSPGTGGENEQFF.

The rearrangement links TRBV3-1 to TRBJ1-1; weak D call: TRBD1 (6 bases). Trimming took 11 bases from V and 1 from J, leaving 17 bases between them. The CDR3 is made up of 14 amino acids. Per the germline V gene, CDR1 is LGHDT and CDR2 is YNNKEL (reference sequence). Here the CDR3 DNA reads TGTGCCTGCACCATACCGGGACAGAACACTGAAGCTTTCTTT. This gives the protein CACTIPGQNTEAFF. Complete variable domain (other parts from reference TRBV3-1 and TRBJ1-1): DTAVSQTPKYLVTQMGNDKSIKCEQNLGHDTMYWYKQDSKKFLKIMFSYNNKELIINETVPNRFSPKSPDKAHLNLHINSLELGDSAVYFCACTIPGQNTEAFFGQGTRLTVV.

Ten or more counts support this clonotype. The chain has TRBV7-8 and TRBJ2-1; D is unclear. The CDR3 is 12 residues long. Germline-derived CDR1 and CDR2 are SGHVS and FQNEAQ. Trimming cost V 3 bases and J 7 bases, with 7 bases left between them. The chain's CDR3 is CASSLRWNEQFF. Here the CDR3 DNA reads TGTGCCAGCAGCTTGCGTTGGAATGAGCAGTTCTTC.